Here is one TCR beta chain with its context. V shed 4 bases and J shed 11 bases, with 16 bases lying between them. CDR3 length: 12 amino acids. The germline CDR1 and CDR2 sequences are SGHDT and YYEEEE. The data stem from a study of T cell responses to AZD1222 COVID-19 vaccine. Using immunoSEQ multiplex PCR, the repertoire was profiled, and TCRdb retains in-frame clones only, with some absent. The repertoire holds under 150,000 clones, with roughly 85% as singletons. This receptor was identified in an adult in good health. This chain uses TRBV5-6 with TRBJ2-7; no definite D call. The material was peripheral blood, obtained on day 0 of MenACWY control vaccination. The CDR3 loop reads CASSTRLATEYF. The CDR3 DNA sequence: TGTGCCAGCAGCACTCGGCTGGCCACGGAGTACTTC.